The TCR beta chain under discussion was sequenced for a study of T cell changes during pregnancy in multiple sclerosis. The count of this clone is one. The protocol was immunoSEQ multiplex PCR, while the TCRdb copy is restricted to in-frame clones and leaves out a portion. The sample lists around 50,000 clones; around 90% were seen once. J was trimmed by 1 base and V by 4 bases; bases with no gene match: 15. This CDR3 contains 19 residues. Germline V gives CDR1 SGHRS, CDR2 YFSETQ. The V gene is TRBV5-1, the J gene TRBJ1-2; TRBD1 aligns across 11 bases. Sequencing was performed on CD4+ T cells from peripheral blood mononuclear cells, taken after pregnancy. The receptor was isolated from a female donor in good health, enrolled as a control in a pregnancy study. The CDR3 is CASSRTTGTGGLINYGYTF. As DNA, the CDR3 is TGCGCCAGCAGCCGGACTACCGGGACAGGGGGGCTTATTAACTATGGCTACACCTTC. The entire variable domain, with the rest obtained from reference TRBV5-1 and TRBJ1-2, is as follows: KAGVTQTPRYLIKTRGQQVTLSCSPISGHRSVSWYQQTPGQGLQFLFEYFSETQRNKGNFPGRFSGRQFSNSRSEMNVSTLELGDSALYLCASSRTTGTGGLINYGYTFGSGTRLTVV.